Only one count was recorded for the clone carrying this T cell receptor beta chain. Its antigen is unidentified. Single viable CD3+CD4+CD8-CD45RO+ cells were sorted as the memory CD4+ T cells. Serostatus was set by detecting CMV pp150, pp28, p38, p52 IgG. Trimming left V 7 bases short and J 1 base short, with 13 bases between. The CDR3 is 14 residues long. Germline V gives CDR1 SEHNR, CDR2 FQNEAQ (reference sequence). The assay was immunoSEQ multiplex PCR, and TCRdb's table has in-frame clones only and misses some. The sample lists 46,000 or so clones, roughly 73% occurring once. This entry is derived from a study of memory CD4+ T cells and cytomegalovirus serostatus. General observations from the study: Each of 65 to 75 CMV-associated TCRbeta sequences occurred in one to five individuals.

Sequencing used memory CD4+ T cells from blood. The genes are TRBV7-9 and TRBJ1-1; D gene ambiguous. The TCR comes from an adult in good health and CMV-seronegative. The CDR3 DNA reads TGTGCCAGCACCATCGTCCGGGGGAACACTGAAGCTTTCTTT. Its translation: CASTIVRGNTEAFF.